This section outlines one T cell receptor beta chain sequence together with its context. V lost 2 bases, J lost 2 bases, and 10 bases lay in between. This CDR3 is built from 14 residues. Germline-derived CDR1 and CDR2 are SEHNR and FQNEAQ (reference sequence). This record belongs to a study of blood T cell repertoires in COVID-19. Study context: COVID-19 samples collected from the United States, Italy and Spain covered acute and convalescent phases. From T cells, B-cell-depleted T cells, or PBMCs came the material, which was cDNA or gDNA.

Libraries were prepared by immunoSEQ multiplex PCR; TCRdb keeps only in-frame clonotypes and omits some of them. The top ten clones hold approximately 10% of a sample with approximately 68,000 clones, more than 75% of them seen once. The sequenced material came from peripheral blood. This TCR was recovered from a man aged 65 to 85 with active or convalescent COVID-19. The chain couples TRBV7-9 to TRBJ2-7; TRBD1 might be the D (5 bases). The CDR3 DNA sequence: TGTGCCAGCAGCTTATCAGGGATAACCTACGAGCAGTACTTC. It encodes CASSLSGITYEQYF.